This entry concerns a single T cell receptor (beta chain). The data were taken from a study of blood T cell repertoires in COVID-19. Study-wide background: COVID-19 samples from acute and convalescent phases originated in the United States, Italy and Spain. Sources were T cells, B-cell-depleted T cells, or PBMCs; the material itself was cDNA or gDNA.

Study processing details: It was from reference gene primer amplification that nucleated cell counts were estimated. Using immunoSEQ multiplex PCR, the repertoire was profiled, and TCRdb retains in-frame clones only, with some absent. For V, J and clone size, that table is used; D and trimming come from the DNA. The sample lists about 200,000 clones; about 80% were seen once. Specimen: peripheral blood. The receptor was isolated from a human donor with acute or convalescent COVID-19. The donor label of this sample is uncertain.

Here the CDR3 reads CASSLYLGYGYTF. The CDR3 nucleotides are TGTGCCAGCAGTTTGTATCTAGGTTATGGCTACACCTTC. The chain has TRBV6-5 and TRBJ1-2; D is uncertain. Per the germline V gene, CDR1 is MNHEY and CDR2 is SVGAGI. The V end was cut by 4 bases, the J end by 5 bases, with 11 bases between. The CDR3 is 13 residues long.